Presented here are 29 T cell receptor beta chains from one specimen sequenced in a study of shared clonotypes between healthy human individuals. CD8 cells classed as naive were CD45RO-negative and positively selected for CCR7, excluding terminally differentiated effector memory CD45RA+ cells. Using immunoSEQ multiplex PCR, the repertoire was profiled, and TCRdb retains in-frame clones only, with some absent. Of about 820,000 clones detected, over 90% appear once; the ten largest clones hold around 24%. The sample comprised naive CD8+ T cells sorted from blood. These receptors originate from a man aged 30 to 39 in good health.

For this clone: Other DNA sequences from this sample encode an identical CDR3 as well. This chain links TRBV20-1 with TRBJ2-1; D gene unclear. Germline CDR1 reads DFQATT; CDR2 reads SNEGSKA (reference sequence). The CDR3 totals 10 residues. V was shortened by 1 base and J by 7 bases, with 2 bases between the two germline ends. For the CDR3, the DNA is TGCAGTGCTAGAGTTAATGAGCAGTTCTTC. Protein: CSARVNEQFF.

The V and J genes are TRBV27 and TRBJ2-7; D is possibly TRBD1 (6 bases). V lost 5 bases to trimming and J lost 0 bases, with 17 bases between them. The CDR3 contains 16 residues. Germline CDR1 and CDR2: MNHEY and SMNVEV (reference sequence). The CDR3 loop is CASSRGGGVVSYEQYF. CDR3 DNA: TGTGCCAGCAGTCGCGGTGGGGGCGTTGTCTCCTACGAGCAGTACTTC.

This clone was detected once. This rearrangement joins TRBV6-5 to TRBJ1-2, with 9 nucleotides matching TRBD1. Germline CDR1 reads MNHEY; CDR2 reads SVGAGI. V shed 2 bases and J 4 bases; nucleotides not matched to a gene: 5. The CDR3 consists of 15 residues. CDR3 sequence reads: CASSYGTGFSYGYTF. The CDR3 DNA follows: TGTGCCAGCAGTTACGGGACAGGGTTTAGCTATGGCTACACCTTC.

The chain links TRBV7-2 to TRBJ2-7, with TRBD2 matching over 9 bases. Germline trimming cut 7 bases from V and 4 bases from J; bases unmatched to any gene: 17. The CDR3 is made up of 17 amino acids. Germline values: CDR1 SGHTA, CDR2 FQGNSA. The CDR3 reads CASNWAGGSGSLYEQYF. The CDR3 nucleotides are TGTGCCAGCAACTGGGCTGGGGGTAGCGGGAGTCTTTACGAGCAGTACTTC.

The chain carries TRBV27 and TRBJ2-2; D perhaps matches TRBD2 (6 bases). Trimming took off 7 bases at V and 2 bases at J, with 17 bases between the two ends. The CDR3 is made up of 16 amino acids. Germline V gene lookup returns CDR1 MNHEY and CDR2 SMNVEV (reference sequence). CDR3 in DNA: TGTGCCAGCACCCGAGGGACTCCGCAAAACACCGGGGAGCTGTTTTTT. It codes for CASTRGTPQNTGELFF.

The rearrangement links TRBV27 to TRBJ2-7; D remains ambiguous. V shed 6 bases and J shed 4 bases, with 19 bases lying between them. The CDR3 totals 15 residues. Germline V gene lookup returns CDR1 MNHEY and CDR2 SMNVEV (reference sequence). CDR3: CASSPGRGSGYEQYF. The CDR3 DNA follows: TGTGCCAGCAGCCCCGGACGTGGGTCTGGGTACGAGCAGTACTTC.

This rearrangement joins TRBV20-1 to TRBJ2-1; D unresolved. CDR3 length: 9 amino acids. V was clipped by 4 bases and J by 8 bases, with 3 bases between them. Germline loops: CDR1 DFQATT, CDR2 SNEGSKA (reference sequence). CDR3 protein: CSAKYEQFF. DNA of the CDR3: TGCAGTGCTAAGTATGAGCAGTTCTTC.

The V and J genes are TRBV6-5 and TRBJ1-4; 11 bases are a match to TRBD1. Trimming removed 6 bases from V and 9 bases from J; junction bases left unmatched: 6. There are 14 residues in the CDR3. CDR1 is MNHEY, CDR2 SVGAGI, per germline. The DNA for the CDR3 is TGTGCCAGCAGCCGGACAGGGGGCGGGAAAAAACTGTTTTTT. The encoded protein is CASSRTGGGKKLFF.

The chain couples TRBV2 to TRBJ1-2, with no clear D. CDR3 length equals 10 residues. V was trimmed by 6 bases and J by 6 bases, leaving 5 bases between them. Germline CDR1 and CDR2: SNHLY and FYNNEI. CDR3 coding DNA: TGTGCCAGCAGGTTCGATGGCTACACCTTC. Protein sequence: CASRFDGYTF.

The rearrangement uses TRBV12-5 and TRBJ2-5, with D hard to call. Deletions cut 5 bases from V and 10 bases from J, with 14 bases between. In germline, CDR1 is LGHNT, CDR2 FRNRAP. The CDR3 runs to 12 residues. CDR3 loop: CASGTGSRDQYF. CDR3 bases: TGTGCTAGTGGTACCGGGTCTAGGGACCAGTACTTC.

The chain links TRBV5-6 to TRBJ2-2; tentative D call: TRBD2 (6 bases). The CDR3 extends over 16 amino acids. The V gene's germline CDR1 is SGHDT and CDR2 YYEEEE. Trimming left V 0 bases short and J 3 bases short, with 12 bases between. The CDR3 nucleotides are TGTGCCAGCAGCTTGGGGAGGGAGGATTACACCGGGGAGCTGTTTTTT. Encoded protein: CASSLGREDYTGELFF.

This clone showed up just once. The rearrangement joins TRBV4-1 to TRBJ2-3; D unclear. The germline V and J ends were trimmed by 2 bases and 5 bases, with 8 bases remaining between them. Looked up from germline, CDR1 is MGHRA and CDR2 is YSYEKL. The length of the CDR3 is 13 residues. The CDR3 reads CASSQTAIDTQYF. The CDR3 DNA follows: TGCGCCAGCAGCCAAACAGCCATAGATACGCAGTATTTT.

The V and J genes are TRBV11-1 and TRBJ2-2, with D tentatively TRBD1 (5 bases). The CDR3 spans 16 residues. V was clipped by 1 base and J by 2 bases, with 11 bases between them. Germline CDR1 SGHAT, CDR2 FQDESV (reference sequence). CDR3 coding DNA: TGTGCCAGCAGCTTAGATAGGGGAATCAACACCGGGGAGCTGTTTTTT. This sequence encodes CASSLDRGINTGELFF.

This clone was seen a few times. The chain joins TRBV27 to TRBJ1-2, with D tentatively TRBD1 (5 bases). Germline CDR1 and CDR2: MNHEY and SMNVEV (reference sequence). The CDR3 runs 13 residues. Trimming took off 4 bases at V and 3 bases at J, with 9 bases between the two ends. CDR3 DNA sequence: TGTGCCAGCAGTTCGGGGGGTCACTATGGCTACACCTTC. Translation gives CASSSGGHYGYTF.

The count of this clone is one. This chain connects TRBV29-1 to TRBJ1-2; no firm D call. The CDR3 totals 16 residues. The ends were cut back, 0 bases at V and 3 bases at J, with 17 bases in the middle. Germline V gene data show CDR1 as SQVTM and CDR2 as ANQGSEA. CDR3 DNA sequence: TGCAGCGTTGAAGAAAGGAGGACTCCCCTTTACTATGGCTACACCTTC. It is translated as CSVEERRTPLYYGYTF.

The chain uses TRBV19 and TRBJ1-1; D is ambiguous. Germline V gene lookup returns CDR1 LNHDA and CDR2 SQIVND (reference sequence). V was clipped by 3 bases and J by 6 bases, with 17 bases between them. The CDR3 covers 15 residues. In nucleotides, the CDR3 is TGTGCCAGTAGTATCCCCCTTGGGAGATTTTCTGAAGCTTTCTTT. Protein product: CASSIPLGRFSEAFF.

The chain couples TRBV5-5 to TRBJ2-7; possible D gene TRBD1, 6 bases. V lost 0 bases and J 2 bases, leaving 15 bases between the germline ends. This CDR3 has 16 amino acids. CDR1 SGHKS and CDR2 YYEKEE come from the germline V gene (reference sequence). The CDR3 loop reads CASSLALGQGTYEQYF. In DNA form, the CDR3 reads TGTGCCAGCAGCTTGGCTTTGGGACAAGGGACCTACGAGCAGTACTTC. Full variable domain (missing parts from reference TRBV5-5 and TRBJ2-7): DAGVTQSPTHLIKTRGQQVTLRCSPISGHKSVSWYQQVLGQGPQFIFQYYEKEERGRGNFPDRFSARQFPNYSSELNVNALLLGDSALYLCASSLALGQGTYEQYFGPGTRLTVT.

The chain has TRBV7-9 and TRBJ2-7; 8 nucleotides align to TRBD1. CDR1 and CDR2 from the germline V gene are SEHNR and FQNEAQ (reference sequence). With 5 bases clipped from V and 3 bases from J, the junction kept 6 bases outside the gene matches. The CDR3 runs 14 residues. In DNA, the CDR3 is TGTGCCAGCAGCCCAGACAGGGGACTCTACGAGCAGTACTTC. This sequence encodes CASSPDRGLYEQYF.

The chain recombines TRBV29-1 with TRBJ1-2, with 7 bases that match TRBD1. Germline assignment: CDR1 SQVTM and CDR2 ANQGSEA. V shed 3 bases, J shed 6 bases, and the junction held 4 bases outside the gene matches. This CDR3 is built from 12 residues. In DNA form, the CDR3 reads TGCAGCGTTGAGCCTCAGGGGGATGGCTACACCTTC. Translating it yields CSVEPQGDGYTF.

CDR3 coding DNA: TGTGCCACCAGCAGAGATAGGGCCGGAAATGAGCAGTTCTTC. It codes for CATSRDRAGNEQFF. This rearrangement joins TRBV15 to TRBJ2-1; D remains unclear. The length of the CDR3 is 14 residues. Germline CDR1 LNHNV, CDR2 YYDKDF (reference sequence). The germline V and J ends were trimmed by 0 bases and 7 bases, with 10 bases remaining between them.

This chain uses TRBV7-3 with TRBJ2-3; 8 bases line up with TRBD2. Trimming took 2 bases from V and 6 from J; bases not matched to a gene: 7. Germline lookup yields CDR1 SGHTA and CDR2 FQGTGA. The CDR3 consists of 15 residues. The CDR3 DNA sequence: TGTGCCAGCAGCTTACATCCCGGGGGGGCGGATACGCAGTATTTT. This encodes CASSLHPGGADTQYF.

In this sample, this clone turned up once. V and J are TRBV6-1 and TRBJ2-7; no reliable D call. CDR1 is MNHNS, CDR2 SASEGT, per germline. The CDR3 spans 17 residues. Trimming left V 4 bases short and J 5 bases short, with 24 bases between. CDR3 in DNA: TGTGCCAGCAGTGGATCCGGCGGCACCGGCTTGTGGGACGAGCAGTACTTC. Its protein product is CASSGSGGTGLWDEQYF.

The J gene is TRBJ2-2, the V gene TRBV11-2; unclear D gene. The CDR3 loop spans 15 amino acids. V was cut by 0 bases and J by 6 bases, with 11 bases left in between. Germline V gene data show CDR1 as SGHAT and CDR2 as FQNNGV. CDR3 amino acids: CASSLDLGSAGELFF. CDR3 bases: TGTGCCAGCAGCTTAGATCTGGGTTCCGCCGGGGAGCTGTTTTTT.

The gene calls are TRBV6-1 and TRBJ1-2, with D uncertain. Looked up from germline, CDR1 is MNHNS and CDR2 is SASEGT. There are 14 residues in the CDR3. The V and J ends lost 3 bases and 7 bases respectively, with 15 bases between them. CDR3 nucleotide sequence: TGTGCCAGCAGTGATTTCTTACGGGCTGGTGGCTACACCTTC. It is translated as CASSDFLRAGGYTF.

The chain combines TRBV11-2 with TRBJ2-5, with D perhaps TRBD1 or TRBD2 (6 bases each). This CDR3 comprises 15 residues. V was cut by 3 bases and J by 4 bases, with 15 bases left in between. Germline lookup yields CDR1 SGHAT and CDR2 FQNNGV. CDR3 sequence (DNA): TGTGCCAGCAGCTTTACCGCGGAGGGGGGAGAGACCCAGTACTTC. Its protein product is CASSFTAEGGETQYF.

The rearrangement uses TRBV7-3 and TRBJ2-3; 10 bases line up with TRBD2. Germline V CDR1 and CDR2: SGHTA, FQGTGA. After removal of 0 bases from V and 4 bases from J, the junction contained 4 bases not matched to a gene. This CDR3 is 16 amino acids long. The DNA of the CDR3 is TGTGCCAGCAGCTTAACGCCTAGCGGGAGTGCAGATACGCAGTATTTT. Protein product: CASSLTPSGSADTQYF.

The chain couples TRBV7-9 to TRBJ2-7; 7 bases line up with TRBD1. CDR1 and CDR2 from the germline V gene are SEHNR and FQNEAQ (reference sequence). The CDR3 runs to 15 residues. J lost 6 bases, V lost 5 bases, and 13 bases had no gene match. CDR3 DNA: TGTGCCAGCAGCGTTGGGAACAGGGGCGTGGGCGAGCAGTACTTC. It yields the protein CASSVGNRGVGEQYF.

This clone was detected only once. The rearrangement uses TRBV6-6 and TRBJ1-3; D ambiguous. The V gene lost 7 bases and the J gene lost 1 base, with 11 bases spanning the gap. Germline V gene sequence: CDR1 MNHNY, CDR2 SVGAGI (reference sequence). CDR3 length: 14 residues. CDR3 DNA sequence: TGTGCCAGCAATCCCGGTGTTTCTGGAAACACCATATATTTT. Amino acid sequence: CASNPGVSGNTIYF.

V and J are TRBV19 and TRBJ2-7; tentative D call: TRBD1 (5 bases). The CDR3 covers 16 residues. V was cut by 5 bases and J by 5 bases, with 22 bases left in between. Germline V gene sequence: CDR1 LNHDA, CDR2 SQIVND (reference sequence). The CDR3 nucleotides are TGTGCCAGTAGTCCCCGACAGAGAAACACCGGCGACGAGCAGTACTTC. It encodes CASSPRQRNTGDEQYF.